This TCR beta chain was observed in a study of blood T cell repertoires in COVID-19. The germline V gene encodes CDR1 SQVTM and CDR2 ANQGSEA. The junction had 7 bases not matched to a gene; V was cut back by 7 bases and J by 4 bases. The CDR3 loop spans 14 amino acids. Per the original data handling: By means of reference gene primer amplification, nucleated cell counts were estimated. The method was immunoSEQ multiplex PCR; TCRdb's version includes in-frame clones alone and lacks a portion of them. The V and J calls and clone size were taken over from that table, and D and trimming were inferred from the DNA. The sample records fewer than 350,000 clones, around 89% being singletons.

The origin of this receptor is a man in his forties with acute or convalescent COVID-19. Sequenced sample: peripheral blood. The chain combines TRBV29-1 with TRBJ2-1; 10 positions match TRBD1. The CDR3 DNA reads TGCAGCGCCGAGGGGGACAGGGGATACAATGAGCAGTTCTTC. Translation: CSAEGDRGYNEQFF.